This passage covers 4 T cell receptor beta chains from one sample sequenced in a study of cytomegalovirus exposure and HLA in healthy donors. PCR was performed using 60 Vbeta and 13 Jbeta primers. TCRdb keeps only in-frame clones here, not all; method: immunoSEQ multiplex PCR. The table includes 95,000 to 150,000 clones, roughly 80% detected once. Specimen: PBMCs. These receptors were obtained from a man between 25 and 39 years old in good health and CMV-seronegative.

This clone was counted between two and nine times. The CDR3 DNA reads as TGTGCCAGCAGCCGACAGGGCTACGAGCAGTACTTC. This codes for CASSRQGYEQYF. The genes are TRBV5-5 and TRBJ2-7; 7 nucleotides align to TRBD1. This CDR3 comprises 12 residues. Germline CDR1 and CDR2: SGHKS and YYEKEE (reference sequence). Losses at the gene ends were 4 bases for V and 3 bases for J; bases not matched to a gene: 1.

This chain uses TRBV9 with TRBJ1-5, with 9 bases fitting TRBD1. This CDR3 has 15 amino acids. CDR1 is SGDLS and CDR2 is YYNGEE in the germline V gene. The V segment lost 0 bases and the J segment 2 bases; nucleotides outside the gene matches: 0. CDR3 DNA sequence: TGTGCCAGCAGCGTAGGGACAGGGGGCAATCAGCCCCAGCATTTT. It encodes CASSVGTGGNQPQHF.

The DNA for the CDR3 is TGTGCCAGCTCACCGGGGACAGGGAACACTGAAGCTTTCTTT. Amino acid sequence: CASSPGTGNTEAFF. V usage is TRBV18 and J usage is TRBJ1-1; 8 nucleotides match TRBD1. Losses at the gene ends were 3 bases for V and 1 base for J; bases not matched to a gene: 1. Germline V gene lookup returns CDR1 KGHSH and CDR2 LQKENI. The CDR3 covers 14 residues.

The chain links TRBV28 to TRBJ2-1; 7 nucleotides align to TRBD2. The CDR3 runs 11 residues. The ends lost 7 bases at V and 7 bases at J; junction bases unmatched: 1. Germline V CDR1 and CDR2: MDHEN, SYDVKM. DNA for the CDR3: TGTGCCAGCACCGGGGGGAATGAGCAGTTCTTC. This codes for CASTGGNEQFF.